A selection of T cell receptor beta chains follows, all from one sample in a study of T cell repertoires in cytomegalovirus infection. TCRdb re-analysed the reads in MiXCR, keeping a single row per CDR3 protein. The table shows about 210,000 distinct CDR3 sequences, with about 5.9% occurring only once. Material for sequencing was PBMCs. The receptors stem from a human donor in good health (CMV status not recorded). Some clones in this sample may be carry-over from other donors' samples. CDR3s include the opening cysteine and the closing phenylalanine or tryptophan.

>TRBJ1-6|TRBV7-2
CASSPSGARTWGSPLHF
>TRBJ2-3|TRBV29-1
CSVDSGKGGSTDTQYF
>TRBJ2-7|TRBV7-9
CASSPEGDYEQYF
>TRBJ2-7|TRBV6-6
CASRSDGHMIIYEQYF
>TRBJ1-1|TRBV4-1
CASSHGDRENTEAFF
>TRBJ2-1|TRBV29-1
CSVGQHEQFF
>TRBJ2-2|TRBV12-3/TRBV12-4
CASSFGTGGANTGELFF
>TRBJ1-2|TRBV5-1
CASSFGQGAISGYTF
>TRBJ2-5|TRBV6-1
CASSYRTSGEETQYF
>TRBJ1-1|TRBV14
CASSQVPGVTEAFF
>TRBJ1-1|TRBV29-1
CSDRYDRVGTEAFF
>TRBJ1-5|TRBV5-5
CASSLAGLSNQPQHF
>TRBJ2-1|TRBV20-1
CSAPKKSGGQYNEQFF
>TRBJ2-2|TRBV5-5
CASTRAYGAEANTGELFF
>TRBJ1-1|TRBV6-1
CASRFRDTEAFF
>TRBJ1-2|TRBV7-2
CASSPGTGTNYGYTF
>TRBJ1-1|TRBV20-1
CSARDSARTEAFF
>TRBJ1-5|TRBV19
CASSTPWGQPYQPQHF
>TRBJ1-5|TRBV2
CASREGLSNQPQHF
>TRBJ2-5|TRBV7-2
CASSPSYPETQYF
>TRBJ1-1|TRBV5-6
CASSIGTGRLYTEAFF
>TRBJ2-3|TRBV5-4
CASSLGGEMGTDTQYF
>TRBJ2-1|TRBV7-2
CASSGGQGYNEQFF
>TRBJ1-1|TRBV6-5
CASSYKGSGAFF
>TRBJ1-1|TRBV30
CAWSLQLNTEAFF
>TRBJ2-7|TRBV9
CASSVTGLGYEQYF
>TRBJ1-2|TRBV14
CASSQDSVVYGYTF
>TRBJ2-2|TRBV20-1
CSASDVQNTGELFF
>TRBJ2-1|TRBV5-6
CASSLLTSGGAGSYNEQFF
>TRBJ1-1|TRBV20-1
CSARYYKNTEAFF
>TRBJ2-7|TRBV12-3/TRBV12-4
CASSFGAYEQYF
>TRBJ1-2|TRBV28
CATQLGSYGYTF
>TRBJ2-7|TRBV30
CAWSNRVGEQYF
>TRBJ2-3|TRBV12-3/TRBV12-4
CASRGDRGPRTDTQYF